Listed below are T cell receptor beta chains from one sample, sequenced in a study of T cell responses to AZD1222 COVID-19 vaccine. TCRdb keeps only in-frame clones here, not all; method: immunoSEQ multiplex PCR. Of about 99,000 clones in the sample, more than 90% are singletons; the top ten hold 12%. The sequences come from peripheral blood, collected on day 0 of AZD1222 vaccination. These receptors were taken from an adult in good health. CDR3s include the opening cysteine and the closing phenylalanine or tryptophan. The order of the fields is CDR3 protein, CDR3 DNA, J gene, V gene, D gene, clone size. D genes are given only for firm matches. Expanded clones are given a class, and other clones once, few, many or no size at all.

cdr3_aa: CASSLRPGGDQPQHF; cdr3_nt: TGTGCCAGCAGTTTACGCCCAGGGGGGGATCAGCCCCAGCATTTT; j_call: TRBJ1-5; v_call: TRBV27; d_call: TRBD1; clone_size: .
cdr3_aa: CASSTGDNSPLHF; cdr3_nt: TGCGCCAGCAGTACAGGGGATAATTCACCCCTCCACTTT; j_call: TRBJ1-6; v_call: TRBV5-1; d_call: TRBD1; clone_size: .
cdr3_aa: CASSQDWRGGRELFF; cdr3_nt: TGCGCCAGCAGCCAAGATTGGCGGGGGGGCCGGGAGCTGTTTTTT; j_call: TRBJ2-2; v_call: TRBV4-1; d_call: TRBD2; clone_size: .
cdr3_aa: CSAVQGYEQYF; cdr3_nt: TGCAGTGCCGTACAGGGCTACGAGCAGTACTTC; j_call: TRBJ2-7; v_call: TRBV20-1; d_call: .; clone_size: .
cdr3_aa: CASNLGTGGNTEAFF; cdr3_nt: TGTGCCAGCAACCTAGGGACAGGGGGGAACACTGAAGCTTTCTTT; j_call: TRBJ1-1; v_call: TRBV2; d_call: TRBD1; clone_size: .
cdr3_aa: CASSASGTGYNQPQHF; cdr3_nt: TGTGCCAGCAGTGCCTCCGGGACAGGGTACAATCAGCCCCAGCATTTT; j_call: TRBJ1-5; v_call: TRBV6-1; d_call: TRBD1; clone_size: .
cdr3_aa: CATKGQDEAFF; cdr3_nt: TGTGCCACAAAAGGACAGGATGAAGCTTTCTTT; j_call: TRBJ1-1; v_call: TRBV10-3; d_call: TRBD1; clone_size: .
cdr3_aa: CASRPRTGGTEAFF; cdr3_nt: TGTGCCAGCAGACCCCGGACAGGCGGGACTGAAGCTTTCTTT; j_call: TRBJ1-1; v_call: TRBV5-6; d_call: TRBD1; clone_size: .
cdr3_aa: CASSPFSTPNSPLHF; cdr3_nt: TGTGCCAGCAGTCCGTTCTCGACTCCTAATTCACCCCTCCACTTT; j_call: TRBJ1-6; v_call: TRBV7-2; d_call: .; clone_size: once
cdr3_aa: CASGLVRQGLTGELFF; cdr3_nt: TGTGCTAGTGGTTTGGTAAGGCAGGGGCTCACCGGGGAGCTGTTTTTT; j_call: TRBJ2-2; v_call: TRBV12-5; d_call: .; clone_size: .
cdr3_aa: CASSIPGEAGELFF; cdr3_nt: TGTGCCAGTAGTATTCCAGGGGAGGCCGGGGAGCTGTTTTTT; j_call: TRBJ2-2; v_call: TRBV19; d_call: .; clone_size: few
cdr3_aa: CATSGLSSDTQYF; cdr3_nt: TGTGCCACCAGCGGGCTAAGCTCGGATACGCAGTATTTT; j_call: TRBJ2-3; v_call: TRBV15; d_call: .; clone_size: .
cdr3_aa: CASSPSGPGATNYGYTF; cdr3_nt: TGTGCCAGCAGTCCGTCAGGTCCGGGGGCTACAAACTATGGCTACACCTTC; j_call: TRBJ1-2; v_call: TRBV28; d_call: .; clone_size: once
cdr3_aa: CASSLGQLYHEQYF; cdr3_nt: TGCGCCAGCAGCTTGGGACAGCTATACCACGAGCAGTACTTC; j_call: TRBJ2-7; v_call: TRBV5-1; d_call: .; clone_size: .
cdr3_aa: CASSSLAGVTGDTQYF; cdr3_nt: TGTGCCAGCAGCTCTCTAGCGGGAGTGACGGGAGATACGCAGTATTTT; j_call: TRBJ2-3; v_call: TRBV7-2; d_call: TRBD2; clone_size: once
cdr3_aa: CASSLAGAVTEAFF; cdr3_nt: TGCGCCAGCAGCTTGGCAGGGGCAGTCACTGAAGCTTTCTTT; j_call: TRBJ1-1; v_call: TRBV5-1; d_call: .; clone_size: .
cdr3_aa: CASSFKGFQGYGQPQHF; cdr3_nt: TGTGCCAGCAGTTTTAAGGGTTTCCAGGGTTACGGTCAGCCCCAGCATTTT; j_call: TRBJ1-5; v_call: TRBV28; d_call: .; clone_size: once
cdr3_aa: CASSLEASGRLPYEQYF; cdr3_nt: TGCGCCAGCAGCTTGGAGGCTAGCGGGAGACTCCCCTACGAGCAGTACTTC; j_call: TRBJ2-7; v_call: TRBV5-1; d_call: TRBD2; clone_size: .
cdr3_aa: CASSEWAEGATYGYTF; cdr3_nt: TGTGCCAGCAGTGAATGGGCTGAGGGGGCGACCTATGGCTACACCTTC; j_call: TRBJ1-2; v_call: TRBV6-1; d_call: TRBD1; clone_size: .
cdr3_aa: CSVEKTSGGYYEQYF; cdr3_nt: TGCAGCGTTGAGAAGACTAGCGGGGGATACTACGAGCAGTACTTC; j_call: TRBJ2-7; v_call: TRBV29-1; d_call: TRBD2; clone_size: few
cdr3_aa: CASNTGTGQETQYF; cdr3_nt: TGTGCCAGCAACACCGGGACAGGGCAAGAGACCCAGTACTTC; j_call: TRBJ2-5; v_call: TRBV28; d_call: TRBD1; clone_size: many
cdr3_aa: CASSLFSQINTGELFF; cdr3_nt: TGTGCCAGCAGCTTATTCTCACAAATAAACACCGGGGAGCTGTTTTTT; j_call: TRBJ2-2; v_call: TRBV7-2; d_call: .; clone_size: .
cdr3_aa: CAISESGASAETQYF; cdr3_nt: TGTGCCATCAGTGAAAGCGGGGCTTCAGCAGAGACCCAGTACTTC; j_call: TRBJ2-5; v_call: TRBV10-3; d_call: TRBD2; clone_size: once
cdr3_aa: CAWLDRLNEKLFF; cdr3_nt: TGTGCCTGGCTTGACAGACTTAATGAAAAACTGTTTTTT; j_call: TRBJ1-4; v_call: TRBV30; d_call: .; clone_size: .
cdr3_aa: CASRARGTGPTDTQYF; cdr3_nt: TGTGCCAGCAGAGCCAGGGGGACGGGCCCCACAGATACGCAGTATTTT; j_call: TRBJ2-3; v_call: TRBV2; d_call: TRBD1; clone_size: .
cdr3_aa: CASTSQVTGELFF; cdr3_nt: TGTGCCAGCACCTCGCAGGTGACCGGGGAGCTGTTTTTT; j_call: TRBJ2-2; v_call: TRBV7-9; d_call: .; clone_size: medium-sized
cdr3_aa: CASSLSDRANTEAFF; cdr3_nt: TGTGCCAGCAGTTTATCGGACAGGGCTAACACTGAAGCTTTCTTT; j_call: TRBJ1-1; v_call: TRBV27; d_call: TRBD1; clone_size: once
cdr3_aa: CASKTGQGVGANTGELFF; cdr3_nt: TGTGCCAGCAAAACAGGACAGGGTGTAGGTGCGAACACCGGGGAGCTGTTTTTT; j_call: TRBJ2-2; v_call: TRBV27; d_call: TRBD1; clone_size: .
cdr3_aa: CAWRDSDSNQPQHF; cdr3_nt: TGTGCCTGGAGAGACAGTGATAGCAATCAGCCCCAGCATTTT; j_call: TRBJ1-5; v_call: TRBV30; d_call: .; clone_size: .
cdr3_aa: CATSDGRQGGETQYF; cdr3_nt: TGTGCCACCAGTGATGGTCGGCAGGGAGGTGAGACCCAGTACTTC; j_call: TRBJ2-5; v_call: TRBV24-1; d_call: .; clone_size: .
cdr3_aa: CASSRRGPPTYNEQFF; cdr3_nt: TGTGCCAGCAGTCGCAGGGGCCCCCCTACCTACAATGAGCAGTTCTTC; j_call: TRBJ2-1; v_call: TRBV6-6; d_call: .; clone_size: .
cdr3_aa: CASSLRGGHTEAFF; cdr3_nt: TGTGCCAGCAGCCTACGGGGCGGCCACACTGAAGCTTTCTTT; j_call: TRBJ1-1; v_call: TRBV7-9; d_call: .; clone_size: .
cdr3_aa: CASSVVPSRNTGELFF; cdr3_nt: TGTGCCAGCAGCGTAGTTCCCTCCAGAAACACCGGGGAGCTGTTTTTT; j_call: TRBJ2-2; v_call: TRBV9; d_call: .; clone_size: once
cdr3_aa: CASSFLDEQFF; cdr3_nt: TGTGCCAGCAGTTTTCTTGATGAGCAGTTCTTC; j_call: TRBJ2-1; v_call: TRBV12-3/TRBV12-4; d_call: .; clone_size: .
cdr3_aa: CASSTQGSSAGELFF; cdr3_nt: TGTGCCAGTAGTACCCAGGGGAGTTCGGCCGGGGAGCTGTTTTTT; j_call: TRBJ2-2; v_call: TRBV19; d_call: .; clone_size: .
cdr3_aa: CASSLQGAASNQPQHF; cdr3_nt: TGTGCCAGCAGTTTACAGGGGGCTGCTAGCAATCAGCCCCAGCATTTT; j_call: TRBJ1-5; v_call: TRBV27; d_call: TRBD1; clone_size: .
cdr3_aa: CASSVVWNTGELFF; cdr3_nt: TGTGCCAGCAGCGTAGTTTGGAACACCGGGGAGCTGTTTTTT; j_call: TRBJ2-2; v_call: TRBV9; d_call: .; clone_size: .
cdr3_aa: CASSRTGVPFYGYTF; cdr3_nt: TGTGCCAGCAGTCGTACAGGGGTTCCTTTCTATGGCTACACCTTC; j_call: TRBJ1-2; v_call: TRBV7-2; d_call: TRBD1; clone_size: .
cdr3_aa: CASSIGAYSNQPQHF; cdr3_nt: TGTGCCAGTAGTATAGGGGCCTATAGCAATCAGCCCCAGCATTTT; j_call: TRBJ1-5; v_call: TRBV19; d_call: .; clone_size: .
cdr3_aa: CSVTGTEYGYTF; cdr3_nt: TGCAGCGTAACCGGGACAGAATATGGCTACACCTTC; j_call: TRBJ1-2; v_call: TRBV29-1; d_call: TRBD1; clone_size: .
cdr3_aa: CASSMTRDQPQHF; cdr3_nt: TGTGCCAGCAGCATGACCCGGGACCAGCCCCAGCATTTT; j_call: TRBJ1-5; v_call: TRBV12-3/TRBV12-4; d_call: .; clone_size: .
cdr3_aa: CASSLGRGEKLFF; cdr3_nt: TGTGCCAGCAGTTTAGGCAGGGGAGAAAAACTGTTTTTT; j_call: TRBJ1-4; v_call: TRBV27; d_call: .; clone_size: .
cdr3_aa: CASSLPPAASPLHF; cdr3_nt: TGTGCCAGCAGTCTTCCACCCGCTGCATCACCCCTCCACTTT; j_call: TRBJ1-6; v_call: TRBV5-5; d_call: .; clone_size: .
cdr3_aa: CASSFERGDYTF; cdr3_nt: TGTGCCAGCAGCTTTGAAAGGGGTGACTACACCTTC; j_call: TRBJ1-2; v_call: TRBV5-6; d_call: .; clone_size: .
cdr3_aa: CASRSSGRAGEQYF; cdr3_nt: TGTGCCAGCAGATCTAGCGGGAGGGCCGGTGAGCAGTACTTC; j_call: TRBJ2-7; v_call: TRBV6-5; d_call: TRBD2; clone_size: .
cdr3_aa: CASGDSNQPQHF; cdr3_nt: TGTGCCAGCGGTGATAGCAATCAGCCCCAGCATTTT; j_call: TRBJ1-5; v_call: TRBV28; d_call: .; clone_size: .
cdr3_aa: CASSLEGFLGGTGTQYF; cdr3_nt: TGTGCCAGCAGCTTAGAGGGGTTCCTCGGTGGGACAGGGACCCAGTACTTC; j_call: TRBJ2-5; v_call: TRBV7-9; d_call: TRBD1; clone_size: .
cdr3_aa: CASSQDPWGTNTGELFF; cdr3_nt: TGTGCCAGCAGCCAAGACCCCTGGGGGACCAACACCGGGGAGCTGTTTTTT; j_call: TRBJ2-2; v_call: TRBV14; d_call: .; clone_size: .
cdr3_aa: CASSTRDRHGYTF; cdr3_nt: TGTGCCAGCAGCACCCGGGACAGACATGGCTACACCTTC; j_call: TRBJ1-2; v_call: TRBV7-3; d_call: TRBD1; clone_size: once
cdr3_aa: CASSKKEDEQYF; cdr3_nt: TGTGCCAGCAGCAAAAAGGAAGACGAGCAGTACTTC; j_call: TRBJ2-7; v_call: TRBV21-1; d_call: .; clone_size: .
cdr3_aa: CASTYREENTEAFF; cdr3_nt: TGTGCCAGCACCTACAGGGAAGAGAACACTGAAGCTTTCTTT; j_call: TRBJ1-1; v_call: TRBV6-1; d_call: .; clone_size: .
cdr3_aa: CASSIQAYTEAFF; cdr3_nt: TGTGCCAGCAGCATACAGGCGTACACTGAAGCTTTCTTT; j_call: TRBJ1-1; v_call: TRBV11-2; d_call: .; clone_size: once
cdr3_aa: CASSPRGQGREPQHF; cdr3_nt: TGCGCCAGCAGCCCCCGGGGACAGGGAAGGGAGCCCCAGCATTTT; j_call: TRBJ1-5; v_call: TRBV5-1; d_call: TRBD1; clone_size: .
cdr3_aa: CASRKRQVGNTEAFF; cdr3_nt: TGTGCCAGCAGGAAAAGACAGGTGGGGAACACTGAAGCTTTCTTT; j_call: TRBJ1-1; v_call: TRBV7-8; d_call: .; clone_size: once